The rows below give T cell receptor beta chains drawn from one sample of a study of human T cells and chemical hapten exposure. Via MiXCR, TCRdb re-called the RACE reads, giving one row per CDR3 protein. Among more than 80,000 distinct CDR3 sequences listed, roughly 7.6% were seen once. Sequences were derived from whole blood, sampled in connection with sensitization to the hapten diphenylcyclopropenone (DPC). These receptors all come from a woman between 25 and 40 years old with alopecia areata. Some clones in this sample may be carry-over from other donors' samples. Each CDR3 is given with its conserved first and last residue. Size tells how often a clone was seen (once, few, many) or the class of an expanded clone, and some rows leave it out.

j_call v_call clone_size cdr3_aa
TRBJ1-4 TRBV18 few CASSPTSTNEKLFF
TRBJ2-3 TRBV2 few CASSPNGIPVDTQYF
TRBJ1-1 TRBV5-6 . CASSLVGREDTEAFF
TRBJ2-3 TRBV10-3 few CAISESYGSGSGTDTQYF
TRBJ1-1 TRBV10-3 many CAISEQFLASTEAFF
TRBJ1-1 TRBV14 many CASSQNLRGRGAFF
TRBJ2-3 TRBV12-3/TRBV12-4 . CASRRVGSTDTQYF
TRBJ1-6 TRBV7-3 few CASSSQGAYSPLHF
TRBJ2-3 TRBV20-1 many CSAGTSGGSTDTQYF
TRBJ1-1 TRBV20-1 . CSAVISPEAFF
TRBJ2-3 TRBV9 many CASSVGRGGTDTQYF
TRBJ1-2 TRBV7-2 once CASSLRQGNDGYTF
TRBJ1-1 TRBV10-3 few CAISRDGQGNTEAFF
TRBJ1-1 TRBV2 few CASSVDRGFEAFF
TRBJ1-1 TRBV7-3 many CASSAAGGAEAFF
TRBJ2-1 TRBV7-9 . CASSLVSGTLGGRYNEQFF
TRBJ1-2 TRBV2 . CVSEGGQGYGYTF
TRBJ2-3 TRBV2 many CASTRKPTSGGYADTQYF
TRBJ2-7 TRBV28 few CASSPGQGPYEQYF
TRBJ2-3 TRBV5-6 few CASSLGQGVDTQYF
TRBJ2-3 TRBV27 few CASSLGISGGAGDTQYF
TRBJ1-4 TRBV20-1 many CSAPSTQATNEKLFF
TRBJ1-1 TRBV6-1 . CASTILFAEAFF
TRBJ1-5 TRBV14 few CASSQASEEGRNQPQHF
TRBJ2-7 TRBV18 many CASSPPLGQGQNEQYF
TRBJ2-1 TRBV7-3 many CASSFLAENNEQFF
TRBJ2-5 TRBV20-1 many CSARDRGLETQYF
TRBJ1-1 TRBV29-1 many CSGDGTGMAFF
TRBJ1-1 TRBV11-2 many CASSPRPTARDFF
TRBJ1-5 TRBV7-8 few CASSLGGGINQPQHF
TRBJ1-3 TRBV18 many CASSPKDTIYF
TRBJ1-1 TRBV28 few CASSLWGSYTEAFF
TRBJ2-3 TRBV20-1 . CSAPLAGGRRDTQYF
TRBJ1-4 TRBV20-1 many CSARDSRGLYEKLFF
TRBJ1-6 TRBV5-1 . CASSHRDASKNSPLHF
TRBJ1-6 TRBV5-1 few CASSLDLDSPLHF
TRBJ1-6 TRBV18 many CASSPDRYNSPLHF
TRBJ2-4 TRBV20-1 many CSAPPSGGAVGAKNIQYF
TRBJ2-2 TRBV5-6 few CASSPGQGIGELFF
TRBJ2-7 TRBV11-2 few CASSSVGGRYEQYF
TRBJ2-3 TRBV2 many CASRPITSTDTQYF
TRBJ1-2 TRBV20-1 few CSAVGRRGNYGYTF
TRBJ1-5 TRBV12-3/TRBV12-4 . CASSEHRDNQPQHF
TRBJ1-5 TRBV20-1 many CSASPGQGDNQPQHF
TRBJ2-7 TRBV3-1 few CASSQDGGGGPAPYEQYF
TRBJ1-5 TRBV3-1 few CASSPRQGGQPQHF
TRBJ1-2 TRBV6-1 few CASSVKWGYTF
TRBJ1-1 TRBV27 many CASSLSGATEAFF
TRBJ2-7 TRBV29-1 many CSVEASWSGKYEQYF
TRBJ2-3 TRBV20-1 many CSARPLAGGQDTQYF
TRBJ1-5 TRBV7-9 many CASSLQGGNQPQHF
TRBJ1-1 TRBV14 . CASSQAGGSRALEAFF
TRBJ1-4 TRBV29-1 many CSVQGSGTNEKLFF